This TCR beta chain was sequenced during a study of shared clonotypes between healthy human individuals (dated by TCRdb to 2020 to 2021). Regarding the research as a whole: A couple of women and a few men aged 18 to 49 years were included in the cohort. Per donor, three plates each were used for CD4 naive and CD4 memory, two for CD8 naive, and one for CD8 memory. To estimate repertoire size and how much clonotype sharing occurs between individuals, the study deeply sequenced the blood TCR repertoires of roughly 5 healthy adults. Libraries were prepared and TCR repertoires were sequenced by different laboratories using diverse techniques, in order to increase sequencing depth and limit assay-specific biases. Each donor's leukapheresis produced roughly between roughly 0.85 and 10 billion PBMCs.

The donors were healthy, HIV-negative adults who had no recently reported acute infections or vaccinations. Only Caucasian adults living in Nashville, Tennessee, USA were represented among the donors. CD4+ T cells were enriched through magnetic negative selection, after which naive cells were positively selected on CD45RA and the remaining negative fraction served as the memory subset. Blood was collected by leukapheresis, and PBMCs were isolated by Ficoll-Histopaque density gradient centrifugation and then cryopreserved in liquid nitrogen vapor phase. Analytical flow cytometry was used to check the purity and quantity of every magnetically sorted T cell population. From each sorted fraction, genomic DNA was isolated and quantified by UV absorbance on a Nanodrop 2000c. TCR CDR3 regions were amplified from genomic DNA by multiplex PCR using the deep immunoSEQ assay. Extracted genomic DNA from each cell subset was distributed evenly across all wells of several immunoSEQ 96-well plates, and each plate was treated as a replicate. For sorted subsets, roughly 190 ng of genomic DNA, equivalent to around 31,000 T cell genomes, went into each replicate PCR. Purified libraries were quantified with a Qubit 3.0 fluorometer, sized on a Bioanalyzer 2100, and re-quantified with the KAPA Library Quantification kit. Every immunoSEQ 96-well plate was sequenced on a separate single-read 150-cycle Illumina NextSeq 550 flow cell. Processing in the source paper ran as follows. Because only junctional sequences without quality scores were contained in the immunoSEQ output, filtering matching that applied to full-length reads could not be performed. Sequences were annotated with PyIR, a Python wrapper for IgBLAST v1.9, and V/J genes and CDR3 were assigned using IMGT germline references. Reads with weak V/J assignments (E-value above 1e-6), missing CDR3, stop codons, out-of-frame junctions, or ambiguous translated residues were removed. V3J clonotypes were defined as sequences sharing the same inferred V gene, J gene, and CDR3 amino acid sequence. To compute the percentage overlap between repertoires, the number of shared unique clonotypes was divided by the size of the smaller repertoire. RTK rarefaction, the Chao1 estimator, and Recon v2.1 estimates of unobserved clonotypes were used to assess repertoire richness. For all TCRbeta clonotypes obtained by the gDNA method from four donors, generation probabilities were computed with OLGA. TCRdb took over this immuneACCESS table, retaining in-frame rearrangements with V and J assigned. Such tables are incomplete; in checked studies, under half of the missing clones stem from an unresolved V gene, and the remainder is unexplained. That table is the source of V, J and clone size, and D and trimming were worked out from the DNA. This sample comprises roughly 650,000 clones, 97% of them detected only once. The biggest ten clones account for around 0.057% of the sample.

The full study reports these points: Naive subsets generally had larger estimated clonotype richness than memory subsets. Pairwise subsampling indicated that sequencing depth was expected to affect the degree of clonotype sharing among donors. Across a few donors, roughly 5% of naive CD4, over 3% of naive CD8, under 2.5% of memory CD4, and over 0.35% of memory CD8 clonotypes were shared. Because the study included a small number of donors, the genetic and exposure-history diversity represented was limited. Clonotypes shared by all four sorted-subset donors showed higher generation probabilities than non-shared clonotypes. Only blood was sampled, and tissue TCR repertoires likely differ from those in blood. Rarefaction of sorted-subset datasets indicated incomplete sequencing despite the large sequencing depth.

From its cysteine to its phenylalanine, the CDR3 spans 15 amino acids. The entry retains the CDR3 DNA only, 45 bases that are in frame from base 1. V and J lose 1 base and 7 bases, and a span of 16 bases separates them. The germline V gene provides CDR1 SNHLY and CDR2 FYNNEI. Note on this clone: Its recognized antigen is unknown. The input lacks base qualities; no much larger clone sits a single base away.

Material: naive CD4+ T cells sorted from blood. What this sample's cell subset or site label stands for: CD45RA+ positively selected. The chain links TRBV2 with TRBJ1-1; the D region possibly corresponds to TRBD1 (5 bases align). The TCR was taken from a woman aged 30 to 39 in good health. The CDR3 amino acid sequence is: CASSEGQGRSVEAFF. The DNA sequence follows: TGTGCCAGCAGTGAAGGGCAGGGTCGGTCAGTTGAAGCTTTCTTT.